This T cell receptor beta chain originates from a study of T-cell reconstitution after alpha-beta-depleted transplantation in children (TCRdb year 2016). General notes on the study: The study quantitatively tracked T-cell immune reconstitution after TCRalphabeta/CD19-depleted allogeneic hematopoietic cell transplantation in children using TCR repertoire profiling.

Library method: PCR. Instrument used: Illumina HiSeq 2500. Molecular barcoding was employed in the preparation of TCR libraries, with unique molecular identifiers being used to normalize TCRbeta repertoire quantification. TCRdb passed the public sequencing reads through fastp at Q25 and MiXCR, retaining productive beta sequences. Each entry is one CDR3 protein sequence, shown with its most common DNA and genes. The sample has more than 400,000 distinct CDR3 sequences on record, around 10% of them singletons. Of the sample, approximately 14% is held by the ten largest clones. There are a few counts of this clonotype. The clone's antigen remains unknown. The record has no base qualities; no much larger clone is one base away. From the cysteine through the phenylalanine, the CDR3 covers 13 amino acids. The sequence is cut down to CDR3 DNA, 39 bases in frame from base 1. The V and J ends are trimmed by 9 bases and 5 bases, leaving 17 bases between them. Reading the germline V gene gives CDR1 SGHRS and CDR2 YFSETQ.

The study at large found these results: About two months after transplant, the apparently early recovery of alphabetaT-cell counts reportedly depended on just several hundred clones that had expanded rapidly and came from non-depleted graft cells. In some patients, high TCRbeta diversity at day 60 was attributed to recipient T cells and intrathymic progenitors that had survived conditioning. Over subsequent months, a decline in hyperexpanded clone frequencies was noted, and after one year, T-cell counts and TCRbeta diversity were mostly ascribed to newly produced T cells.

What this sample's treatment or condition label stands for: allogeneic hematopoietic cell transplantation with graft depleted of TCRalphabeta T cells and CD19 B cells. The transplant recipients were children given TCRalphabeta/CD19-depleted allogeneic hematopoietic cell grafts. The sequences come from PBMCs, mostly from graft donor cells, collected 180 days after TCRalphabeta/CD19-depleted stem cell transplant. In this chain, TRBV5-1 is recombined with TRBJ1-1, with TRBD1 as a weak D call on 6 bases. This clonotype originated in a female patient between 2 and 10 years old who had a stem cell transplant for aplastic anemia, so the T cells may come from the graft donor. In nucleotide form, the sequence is TGCGCCATCCGAGACACGAGGGGGACTGAAGCTTTCTTT. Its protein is CAIRDTRGTEAFF. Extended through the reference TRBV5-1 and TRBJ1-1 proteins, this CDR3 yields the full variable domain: KAGVTQTPRYLIKTRGQQVTLSCSPISGHRSVSWYQQTPGQGLQFLFEYFSETQRNKGNFPGRFSGRQFSNSRSEMNVSTLELGDSALYLCAIRDTRGTEAFFGQGTRLTVV.